Below, 9 T cell receptor beta chains from the same sample are listed, as sequenced in a study of blood T cell repertoires in COVID-19. This table comes from immunoSEQ multiplex PCR, and its TCRdb copy is limited to in-frame clones, with some not included. The repertoire holds around 290,000 clones, with approximately 86% as singletons. The specimen sequenced was PBMCs or T cells enriched from blood (not recorded which). These receptors all stem from a woman aged 18-35 years who had recovered from COVID-19.

Only one count was recorded for this clone. V usage is TRBV15 and J usage is TRBJ1-4; D gene unclear. Trimming left V 0 bases short and J 0 bases short, with 8 bases between. The CDR3 is 16 amino acids. Germline values: CDR1 LNHNV, CDR2 YYDKDF (reference sequence). The CDR3: CATSRDAGSTNEKLFF. The CDR3 nucleotides read TGTGCCACCAGCAGAGATGCGGGTTCAACTAATGAAAAACTGTTTTTT.

The chain uses TRBV18 and TRBJ1-3; TRBD1 might be the D (5 bases). This CDR3 contains 15 residues. Trimming left V 6 bases short and J 2 bases short, with 14 bases between. The germline V gene encodes CDR1 KGHSH and CDR2 LQKENI. Written as DNA, the CDR3 is TGTGCCAGCTCTCCAGGCTGGGGCACTGGAAACACCATATATTTT. Protein product: CASSPGWGTGNTIYF.

This clone was seen more than once but under ten times. The gene calls are TRBV7-9 and TRBJ1-1; 9 nucleotides agree with TRBD1. V dropped 1 base and J dropped 1; count of bases not matched to a gene: 10. The CDR3 is 18 amino acids. Germline values: CDR1 SEHNR, CDR2 FQNEAQ (reference sequence). For the CDR3, the DNA is TGTGCCAGCAGCTTAGGGTTGGGACAGGGAGTAAGGAACACTGAAGCTTTCTTT. Translated: CASSLGLGQGVRNTEAFF.

V and J are TRBV9 and TRBJ2-3; 13 bases line up with TRBD2. The length of the CDR3 is 17 residues. Germline V CDR1 and CDR2: SGDLS, YYNGEE. The V gene end was trimmed by 4 bases and the J gene end by 4 bases; junction bases not matched to a gene: 9. CDR3 coding DNA: TGTGCCAGCAGCCCCCTCGGGACTAGCGGGACGGCAGATACGCAGTATTTT. Its translation: CASSPLGTSGTADTQYF.

The rearrangement joins TRBV30 to TRBJ2-1; 7 bases agree with TRBD2. V shed 5 bases and J 4 bases; nucleotides not matched to a gene: 11. Germline values: CDR1 GTSNPN, CDR2 SVGIG (reference sequence). This CDR3 is built from 15 residues. The CDR3 loop reads CAWGFLAGVYNEQFF. The CDR3 bases are TGTGCCTGGGGGTTTTTGGCGGGAGTATACAATGAGCAGTTCTTC.

The gene calls are TRBV16 and TRBJ2-7; possibly TRBD1 for D (6 bases). V was pared by 0 bases and J by 3 bases, with 21 bases between. Germline assignment: CDR1 KGHSY and CDR2 FQNENV. This CDR3 contains 18 residues. The CDR3 sequence is CASSQSGLAQGMNYEQYF. CDR3 in DNA: TGTGCCAGCAGCCAATCGGGTCTGGCGCAGGGGATGAACTACGAGCAGTACTTC.

This clone showed up just a few times. The chain recombines TRBV7-6 with TRBJ2-1; maybe TRBD2 (6 bases). Germline V CDR1 and CDR2: SGHVS, FNYEAQ. V shed 2 bases and J shed 1 base, with 12 bases lying between them. The CDR3 extends over 16 amino acids. Here the CDR3 reads CASSLSAGPSYNEQFF. CDR3 bases: TGTGCCAGCAGCTTATCGGCGGGACCTTCCTACAATGAGCAGTTCTTC.

This clone was recorded once. V gene TRBV5-5 combines with J gene TRBJ2-5, with a possible D match to TRBD1 (5 bases). The CDR3 has 14 amino acids. The germline V gene encodes CDR1 SGHKS and CDR2 YYEKEE (reference sequence). Trimming pared 1 base from V and 5 bases from J, leaving 12 bases between. Written as DNA, the CDR3 is TGTGCCAGCAGCTTGCCGACAGTGGGGGAGACCCAGTACTTC. Protein sequence: CASSLPTVGETQYF.

This chain uses TRBV6-5 with TRBJ1-2; 8 bases map to TRBD1. This CDR3 has 14 residues. Per germline, CDR1 MNHEY and CDR2 SVGAGI. V lost 1 base and J lost 4; bases outside the gene matches: 2. The CDR3 spells CASSYFRGPYGYTF. The CDR3 DNA is TGTGCCAGCAGTTACTTCAGGGGGCCCTATGGCTACACCTTC.